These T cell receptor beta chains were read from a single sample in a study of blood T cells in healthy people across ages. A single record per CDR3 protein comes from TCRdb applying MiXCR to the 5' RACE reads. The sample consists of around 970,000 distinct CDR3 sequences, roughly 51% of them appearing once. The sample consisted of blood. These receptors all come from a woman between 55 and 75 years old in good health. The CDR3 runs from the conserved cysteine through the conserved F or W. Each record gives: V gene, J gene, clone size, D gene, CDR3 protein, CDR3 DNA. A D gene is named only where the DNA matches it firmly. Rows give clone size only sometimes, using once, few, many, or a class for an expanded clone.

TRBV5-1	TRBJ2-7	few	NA	CASSLPNRDYEQYF	TGCGCCAGCAGCTTACCAAACAGGGATTACGAGCAGTACTTC
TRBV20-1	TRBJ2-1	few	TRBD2	CSASTADKREGREQFF	TGCAGTGCTTCGACCGCAGATAAGCGGGAGGGCCGGGAGCAGTTCTTC
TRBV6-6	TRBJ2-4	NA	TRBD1	CASSLQTGGQNIQYF	TGTGCCAGCAGTCTCCAGACAGGGGGCCAAAACATTCAGTACTTC
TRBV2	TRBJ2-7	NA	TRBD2	CASTGTSGRDEQYF	TGTGCCAGCACCGGGACTAGCGGGAGAGACGAGCAGTACTTC
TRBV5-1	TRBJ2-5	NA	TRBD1	CASSPQGTGMMETQYF	TGCGCCAGCAGCCCACAGGGGACAGGGATGATGGAGACCCAGTACTTC
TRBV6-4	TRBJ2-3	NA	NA	CASSINSDYGTDTQYF	TGTGCCAGCTCCATCAACTCGGACTACGGCACAGATACGCAGTATTTT
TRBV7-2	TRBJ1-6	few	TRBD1	CASSLSGQGYSPLHF	TGTGCCAGCAGCCTGTCGGGACAGGGCTATTCACCCCTCCACTTT
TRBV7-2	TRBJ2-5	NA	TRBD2	CASSLLGGGASQETQYF	TGTGCCAGCAGCTTACTGGGGGGGGGAGCGTCCCAAGAGACCCAGTACTTC
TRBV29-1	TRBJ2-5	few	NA	CSVDLGLAQYF	TGCAGCGTTGATCTCGGATTGGCGCAGTACTTC
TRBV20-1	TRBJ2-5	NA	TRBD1	CSARAHLGQGAGETQYF	TGCAGTGCTAGAGCCCATCTCGGACAGGGGGCAGGGGAGACCCAGTACTTC
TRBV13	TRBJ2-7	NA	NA	CASSTRGISYEQYF	TGTGCCAGCAGCACCAGAGGGATTTCCTACGAGCAGTACTTC
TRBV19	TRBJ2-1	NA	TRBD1	CASRNSGTGEDEQFF	TGTGCCAGCCGGAACTCCGGGACAGGGGAGGATGAGCAGTTCTTC
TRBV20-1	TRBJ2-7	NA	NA	CSASYRGLGEQYF	TGCAGTGCTAGTTACCGGGGGCTAGGCGAGCAGTACTTC
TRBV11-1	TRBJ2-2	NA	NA	CASRRTGTGELFF	TGTGCCAGCAGGAGAACAGGTACCGGGGAGCTGTTTTTT
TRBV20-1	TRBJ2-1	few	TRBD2	CSAPRLAGGGYNEQFF	TGCAGTGCCCCGCGGCTAGCGGGAGGTGGGTACAATGAGCAGTTCTTC
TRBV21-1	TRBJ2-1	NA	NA	CASSKDRRAGGYYNEQFF	TGTGCCAGCAGCAAAGACCGCCGGGCGGGAGGGTATTACAATGAGCAGTTCTTC
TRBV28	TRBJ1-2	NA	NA	CASSLLSIYGYTF	TGTGCCAGCAGTTTACTCTCCATCTATGGCTACACCTTC
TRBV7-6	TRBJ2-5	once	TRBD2	CASSLAPSGKETQYF	TGTGCCAGCAGCTTAGCGCCTAGCGGGAAAGAGACCCAGTACTTC
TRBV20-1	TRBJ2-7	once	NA	CSARPQYSYEQYF	TGCAGTGCTAGGCCACAATACTCCTACGAGCAGTACTTC
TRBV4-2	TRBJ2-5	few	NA	CASSRDRDRETQYF	TGTGCCAGCAGCCGAGACCGAGATAGGGAGACCCAGTACTTC
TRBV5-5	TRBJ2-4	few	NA	CASSEGGHKNIQYF	TGTGCCAGCAGCGAAGGCGGACACAAAAACATTCAGTACTTC
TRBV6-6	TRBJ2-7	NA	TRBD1	CASRPGQSNEQYF	TGTGCCAGCAGACCGGGACAGTCTAACGAGCAGTACTTC
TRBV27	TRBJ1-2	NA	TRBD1	CASSSYDRGRGYTF	TGTGCCAGCAGTTCATACGACAGGGGTAGAGGCTACACCTTC
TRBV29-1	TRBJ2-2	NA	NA	CSVQLLGGGELFF	TGCAGCGTTCAGCTACTAGGTGGCGGGGAGCTGTTTTTT
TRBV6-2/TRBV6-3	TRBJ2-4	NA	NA	CASGRQNIQYF	TGTGCCAGCGGTAGGCAAAACATTCAGTACTTC
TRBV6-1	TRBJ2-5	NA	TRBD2	CASVREIGETQYF	TGTGCCAGCGTGCGGGAGATAGGGGAGACCCAGTACTTC
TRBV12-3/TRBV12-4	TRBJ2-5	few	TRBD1	CASRQGAGRETQYF	TGTGCCAGCAGGCAGGGGGCCGGTAGAGAGACCCAGTACTTC